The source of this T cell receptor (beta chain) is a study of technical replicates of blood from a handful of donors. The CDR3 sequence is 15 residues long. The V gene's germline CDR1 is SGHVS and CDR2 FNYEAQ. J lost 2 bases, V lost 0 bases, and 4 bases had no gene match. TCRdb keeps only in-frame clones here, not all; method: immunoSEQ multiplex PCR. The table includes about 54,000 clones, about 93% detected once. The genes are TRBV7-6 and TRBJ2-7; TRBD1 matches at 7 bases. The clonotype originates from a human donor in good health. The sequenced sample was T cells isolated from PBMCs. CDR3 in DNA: TGTGCCAGCAGCTTAGCAACAGGGGTTACCTACGAGCAGTACTTC. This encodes CASSLATGVTYEQYF. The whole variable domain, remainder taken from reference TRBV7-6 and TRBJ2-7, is GAGVSQSPRYKVTKRGQDVALRCDPISGHVSLYWYRQALGQGPEFLTYFNYEAQQDKSGLPNDRFSAERPEGSISTLTIQRTEQRDSAMYRCASSLATGVTYEQYFGPGTRLTVT.